The 7 T cell receptor beta chains listed next were all sequenced from one sample in a study of PD-L1 blockade in urothelial cancer. The table came from immunoSEQ multiplex PCR; TCRdb's copy has only in-frame clones and leaves some out. The profile shows some 41,000 clones, 80% to 90% of them singletons. Regarding time point: peripheral blood 6 weeks after treatment start. Sequenced here: PBMCs, sampled around atezolizumab (anti-PD-L1) treatment. The origin of the receptors is a man between 65 and 79 years old with urothelial cancer.

The chain couples TRBV5-1 to TRBJ1-1; TRBD1 matches 8 bases. Germline CDR1 SGHRS, CDR2 YFSETQ. The CDR3 contains 15 residues. With V trimmed by 4 bases and J by 2 bases, 7 bases remained unmatched. CDR3 in DNA: TGCGCCAGCAGCACACTACAGGGGGGTAACACTGAAGCTTTCTTT. This encodes CASSTLQGGNTEAFF.

The chain recombines TRBV7-8 with TRBJ2-2; 7 nucleotides line up with TRBD2. J was trimmed by 0 bases and V by 5 bases; bases with no gene match: 9. The CDR3 totals 17 residues. Germline V gives CDR1 SGHVS, CDR2 FQNEAQ. CDR3 sequence: CASSLVSSGTNTGELFF. CDR3 coding DNA: TGTGCCAGCAGCCTGGTATCTAGCGGAACGAACACCGGGGAGCTGTTTTTT. The full variable domain, with the rest looked up from reference TRBV7-8 and TRBJ2-2, is GAGVSQSPRYKVAKRGQDVALRCDPISGHVSLFWYQQALGQGPEFLTYFQNEAQLDKSGLPSDRFFAERPEGSVSTLKIQRTQQEDSAVYLCASSLVSSGTNTGELFFGEGSRLTVL.

This clone has just one count. V is TRBV21-1 and J is TRBJ2-5; the D call TRBD2 from the table was never checked on the DNA. TRBV21-1 is an annotated pseudogene. This CDR3 comprises 18 residues. The CDR3 coding sequence is TGTGCCAGCAGCAAAGCGTCGGGGAGGGCAAAGTACCAAGAGACCCAGTACTTC. Its protein is CASSKASGRAKYQETQYF.

This chain links TRBV18 with TRBJ1-2; TRBD1 matches at 11 bases. Trimming at V came to 2 bases and at J to 4 bases, leaving 3 bases not matched to a gene. Germline CDR1 and CDR2: KGHSH and LQKENI. This CDR3 is built from 15 residues. CDR3: CASSPGTGGGYGYTF. The CDR3 DNA sequence: TGTGCCAGCTCACCAGGGACAGGGGGAGGCTATGGCTACACCTTC.

The CDR3 sequence: CASRLGSPSSYEQYF. The CDR3 DNA sequence: TGTGCCAGCCGCCTTGGGAGTCCGAGCTCCTACGAGCAGTACTTC. V and J are TRBV7-2 and TRBJ2-7; tentative D call: TRBD2 (5 bases). The CDR3 loop spans 15 amino acids. V was shortened by 8 bases and J by 0 bases, with 17 bases between the two germline ends. Looked up from germline, CDR1 is SGHTA and CDR2 is FQGNSA.

The rearrangement uses TRBV7-6 and TRBJ2-1, with TRBD2 identical over 9 bases. The J segment lost 0 bases and the V segment lost 0 bases, leaving 6 bases of the junction unmatched. This CDR3 has 18 amino acids. The germline gives CDR1 SGHVS, CDR2 FNYEAQ. CDR3 sequence reads: CASSLASASGISYNEQFF. Here the CDR3 DNA reads TGTGCCAGCAGCTTAGCGTCGGCTAGCGGGATCTCCTACAATGAGCAGTTCTTC.

The chain is built from TRBV11-2 and TRBJ2-4; TRBD2 is a possible D gene (5 bases). CDR1 is SGHAT, CDR2 FQNNGV, per germline. V was shortened by 5 bases and J by 4 bases, with 12 bases between the two germline ends. The CDR3 contains 14 residues. The DNA of the CDR3 is TGTGCCAGCAGCATCGTTGCGGGTAAAAACATTCAGTACTTC. This encodes CASSIVAGKNIQYF.